Listed below are T cell receptor beta chains from one sample, sequenced in a study of human T cells and chemical hapten exposure. TCRdb itself ran the RACE reads through MiXCR, one entry per CDR3 protein. The sample contains tens of thousands of distinct CDR3 sequences, about a tenth of which appear only once. This material consisted of whole blood, taken in connection with sensitization to the hapten diphenylcyclopropenone (DPC). Receptors originate from a woman in her 50s with alopecia areata. Some clones in this sample may be carry-over from other donors' samples. Both conserved end residues are part of each CDR3. The D gene is left open where the match is weak. Clone size appears in some rows only: once, few, many, or a class for an expanded clone.

V	D	J	size	CDR3	DNA
TRBV6-5	-	TRBJ2-2	-	CASSYETGLTGELFF	TGTGCCAGCAGTTACGAGACAGGTCTCACCGGGGAGCTGTTTTTT
TRBV5-4	TRBD2	TRBJ2-2	-	CASSLGSGRAFTGELFF	TGTGCCAGCAGCTTGGGCAGCGGGAGGGCCTTCACCGGGGAGCTGTTTTTT
TRBV6-1	-	TRBJ2-1	few	CASSPEPVNNEQFF	TGTGCCAGCAGTCCCGAGCCTGTTAACAATGAGCAGTTCTTC
TRBV21-1	-	TRBJ2-7	-	CASSRAGTGSCEQYF	TGTGCCAGCAGCAGGGCCGGGACAGGGTCCTGCGAGCAGTACTTC
TRBV6-1	-	TRBJ2-3	few	CASTPGLYTDTQYF	TGTGCCAGCACCCCGGGACTGTACACAGATACGCAGTATTTT
TRBV6-2/TRBV6-3	-	TRBJ2-7	few	CASSYRAYEQYF	TGTGCCAGCAGTTACAGGGCCTACGAGCAGTACTTC
TRBV7-8	-	TRBJ2-6	few	CASSTLQGAGANVLTF	TGTGCCAGCAGTACTTTACAGGGCGCCGGGGCCAACGTCCTGACTTTC
TRBV19	TRBD1	TRBJ1-6	-	CASSLGTAPNSPLHF	TGTGCCAGTAGTCTGGGGACAGCGCCTAATTCACCCCTCCACTTT
TRBV19	TRBD1	TRBJ2-1	-	CASSIGQDGDEQFF	TGTGCCAGTAGTATCGGACAGGATGGGGATGAGCAGTTCTTC
TRBV5-5	-	TRBJ2-1	-	CASSPPGLTDYNEQFF	TGTGCCAGCAGCCCCCCCGGGCTGACAGACTACAATGAGCAGTTCTTC
TRBV7-7	-	TRBJ2-5	-	CASSLDTGYQETQYF	TGTGCTAGCAGCTTAGATACAGGGTACCAAGAGACCCAGTACTTC
TRBV28	TRBD1	TRBJ1-4	-	CASSLYGTGINEKLFF	TGTGCCAGCAGTTTATATGGGACAGGCATTAATGAAAAACTGTTTTTT
TRBV20-1	TRBD1	TRBJ1-5	many	CSALRQGAENQPQHF	TGCAGTGCTCTTCGACAGGGGGCAGAGAATCAGCCCCAGCATTTT
TRBV7-8	-	TRBJ2-5	-	CASSQGLALETQYF	TGTGCCAGCAGCCAAGGGCTGGCTTTGGAGACCCAGTACTTC
TRBV20-1	-	TRBJ1-3	few	CSARGGNSGNTIYF	TGCAGTGCTAGAGGAGGCAACTCTGGAAACACCATATATTTT
TRBV5-1	-	TRBJ2-7	many	CASSFQGPAYSYEQYF	TGCGCCAGCAGCTTCCAGGGTCCCGCCTACTCCTACGAGCAGTACTTC
TRBV10-3	TRBD2	TRBJ2-5	-	CAIRAGLAGGHETQYF	TGTGCCATCAGAGCCGGACTAGCGGGAGGGCATGAGACCCAGTACTTC